This T cell receptor beta chain appears in the sequencing data of a study of blood T cell repertoires in COVID-19. Original data processing: Amplifying reference gene primers gave estimates of nucleated cell counts. Produced via immunoSEQ multiplex PCR; TCRdb's table is partial and in-frame only. V, J and clone size are taken as reported in that table, and D and trimming were inferred from the DNA itself. Counted here are 35,000 to 50,000 clones, 90% occurring once; the ten biggest clones make up approximately 3%. Per germline, CDR1 MDHEN and CDR2 SYDVKM. The CDR3 contains 17 residues. Trimming cost V 5 bases and J 0 bases; bases outside gene matches: 9.

The chain uses TRBV28 and TRBJ1-3; TRBD1 matches 8 bases. The receptor was isolated from a man aged 45-65 years with active COVID-19. The sample comprised peripheral blood. The CDR3 protein is CASSTQGQAVSGNTIYF. CDR3 DNA sequence: TGTGCCAGCAGTACGCAGGGACAGGCAGTCTCTGGAAACACCATATATTTT.